A few counts support the clone carrying this T cell receptor beta chain. Its specificity is not known. This entry comes from a study of blood T cells in healthy people across ages. For the study at large: The template switching approach captured approximately one barcoded beta molecule for every two T cells.

Sample-barcoded 5' priming and a J-beta primer mix drove a second PCR of about 6 to 12 cycles. TCRdb called the 5' RACE reads again in MiXCR, with one record for every CDR3 protein. The sample lists 1.5 million to 2 million distinct CDR3 sequences, around half occurring once. Study-wide findings and caveats: More naive CD4+ cells and higher diversity were found in long-lived than in aged donors.

The CDR3 consists of 15 residues. Germline V gene data show CDR1 as DFQATT and CDR2 as SNEGSKA (reference sequence). This rearrangement joins TRBV20-1 to TRBJ2-5, with 10 bases identical to TRBD1. The J call could be wrong; TRBJ2-7 is a better fit for the DNA end. Source material: blood. The source is a woman in her 40s in good health. For the CDR3, the DNA is TGCAGTGCTGGGGTGGGGGGACAGGGGCTTCGCGAGCAGTACTTC. Residues: CSAGVGGQGLREQYF.